The 22 T cell receptor beta chains listed next were all sequenced from one sample in a study of OX40 agonist ivuxolimab in advanced cancers. Only in-frame clones appear in the TCRdb table, and some are missing; sequencing was by immunoSEQ multiplex PCR. The sample shows approximately 94,000 clones, about nine tenths of them seen only once. The specimen comprised CD4+ or CD8+ T cells sorted from blood, sampled in a trial of the OX40 agonist ivuxolimab. These TCRs come from an adult with an advanced solid tumor such as melanoma, head and neck, liver or kidney cancer.

The V call is TRBV2, the J call TRBJ1-4, with TRBD1 as a possible D gene (5 bases). The CDR3 contains 15 residues. Germline-derived CDR1 and CDR2 are SNHLY and FYNNEI. The V and J ends lost 3 bases and 5 bases respectively, with 13 bases between them. The CDR3 region is CASSDRGGGNEKLFF. CDR3 in DNA: TGTGCCAGCAGTGACCGTGGGGGGGGAAATGAAAAACTGTTTTTT.

This rearrangement joins TRBV5-1 to TRBJ2-7; TRBD1 matches at 9 bases. Germline CDR1 and CDR2: SGHRS and YFSETQ. The CDR3 has 14 amino acids. V lost 2 bases, J lost 2 bases, and 2 bases stayed unmatched. The CDR3 sequence is CASSLGTGPYEQYF. The CDR3 nucleotides are TGCGCCAGCAGCTTAGGGACAGGGCCCTACGAGCAGTACTTC.

This chain connects TRBV19 to TRBJ1-1, with D hard to call. Trimming shortened V by 4 bases and J by 3 bases, and 9 bases separated the two germline ends. Germline V gene lookup returns CDR1 LNHDA and CDR2 SQIVND (reference sequence). The CDR3 length is 13 residues. The CDR3, as DNA: TGTGCCAGTAGTAACCGACGGGACACTGAAGCTTTCTTT. It specifies CASSNRRDTEAFF.

The rearrangement links TRBV7-3 to TRBJ2-2; TRBD2 matches 9 bases. Per germline, CDR1 SGHTA and CDR2 FQGTGA. The junction had 7 bases not matched to a gene; V was cut back by 5 bases and J by 3 bases. The CDR3 runs to 16 residues. CDR3 loop: CASSPLAGWDTGELFF. The CDR3 nucleotides read TGTGCCAGCAGCCCCCTAGCGGGATGGGACACCGGGGAGCTGTTTTTT.

This rearrangement joins TRBV27 to TRBJ2-5; TRBD1 agrees at 8 bases. The CDR3 contains 15 residues. With 0 bases clipped from V and 6 bases from J, the junction kept 6 bases outside the gene matches. The germline CDR1 and CDR2 sequences are MNHEY and SMNVEV (reference sequence). CDR3: CASSLSGQGAKTQYF. Written as DNA, the CDR3 is TGTGCCAGCAGTTTATCGGGGCAGGGGGCAAAGACCCAGTACTTC.

The chain is built from TRBV9 and TRBJ1-2; D remains unclear. This CDR3 comprises 12 residues. Germline CDR1 is SGDLS and CDR2 is YYNGEE. V dropped 4 bases and J dropped 3 bases, with 7 bases sitting between them. In nucleotides, the CDR3 is TGTGCCAGCAGCCGGTCCGACTATGGCTACACCTTC. Protein: CASSRSDYGYTF.

CDR3 region: CASSFSSYNSPLHF. The DNA of the CDR3 is TGTGCCAGCAGTTTTAGCTCCTATAATTCACCCCTCCACTTT. This chain joins TRBV27 and TRBJ1-6; unclear D gene. V was shortened by 3 bases and J by 0 bases, with 3 bases between the two germline ends. CDR3 size: 14 residues. Germline assignment: CDR1 MNHEY and CDR2 SMNVEV (reference sequence).

V gene TRBV5-1 combines with J gene TRBJ2-1, with 12 bases identical to TRBD2. This CDR3 comprises 16 residues. The ends lost 4 bases at V and 0 bases at J; junction bases unmatched: 2. Germline V gene sequence: CDR1 SGHRS, CDR2 YFSETQ. CDR3 residues: CASSQTSGSSYNEQFF. The CDR3 coding sequence is TGCGCCAGCAGCCAGACTAGCGGGAGCTCCTACAATGAGCAGTTCTTC.

The J gene is TRBJ1-2, the V gene TRBV29-1, with D perhaps matching TRBD1 (5 bases). The CDR3 extends over 11 amino acids. Germline CDR1 reads SQVTM; CDR2 reads ANQGSEA. The germline V and J ends were trimmed by 6 bases and 7 bases, with 12 bases remaining between them. The CDR3 region has the DNA TGCAGCGTCCGAGCAGGGCCTGGCTACACCTTC. Protein sequence: CSVRAGPGYTF.

This chain uses TRBV19 with TRBJ2-6; D is unresolved. This CDR3 region has 15 residues. Per germline, CDR1 LNHDA and CDR2 SQIVND (reference sequence). V shed 3 bases and J shed 1 base, with 7 bases lying between them. CDR3 sequence reads: CASSIRISGANVLTF. The CDR3 DNA follows: TGTGCCAGTAGTATTCGTATTTCTGGGGCCAACGTCCTGACTTTC.

The V call is TRBV9, the J call TRBJ2-3, with D possibly being TRBD1 or TRBD2 (5 bases each). Trimming shortened V by 4 bases and J by 3 bases, and 21 bases separated the two germline ends. CDR3 length: 17 amino acids. Germline lookup yields CDR1 SGDLS and CDR2 YYNGEE. CDR3 DNA: TGTGCCAGCAGCCCCCCCTACTGGGACCCTGGAACAGATACGCAGTATTTT. Translating it yields CASSPPYWDPGTDTQYF.

V gene TRBV10-3 combines with J gene TRBJ2-3, with 7 bases matching TRBD2. The CDR3 length is 17 residues. From germline, CDR1 is ENHRY and CDR2 SYGVKD. Trimming at V came to 0 bases and at J to 0 bases, leaving 6 bases not matched to a gene. The CDR3 loop is CAISESRLAASTDTQYF. The CDR3 DNA is TGTGCCATCAGTGAGTCGAGACTAGCAGCCAGCACAGATACGCAGTATTTT.

The genes are TRBV5-1 and TRBJ2-2; 8 bases fit TRBD2. V lost 4 bases and J lost 2; bases outside the gene matches: 10. Per germline, CDR1 SGHRS and CDR2 YFSETQ. This CDR3 comprises 17 residues. The CDR3 is CASSTSLLAVNTGELFF. CDR3 coding DNA: TGCGCCAGCAGCACGAGTTTACTAGCGGTAAACACCGGGGAGCTGTTTTTT.

This sequence joins TRBV9 and TRBJ2-3; the D gene is possibly TRBD2 (5 bases). V was cut by 5 bases and J by 1 base, with 11 bases left in between. The CDR3 length is 14 residues. The germline V gene has CDR1 SGDLS and CDR2 YYNGEE. In DNA, the CDR3 is TGTGCCAGCAGAGGAGGCGGCCGCACAGATACGCAGTATTTT. It codes for CASRGGGRTDTQYF.

CDR3 nucleotides: TGTGCCTGGAGTCGAGGGACACGCCTTGAAAAACTGTTTTTT. This encodes CAWSRGTRLEKLFF. V is TRBV30 and J is TRBJ1-4; perhaps TRBD1 as D (6 bases). The CDR3 totals 14 residues. V gave up 2 bases and J gave up 7 bases, with 14 bases separating them. CDR1 and CDR2 from the germline V gene are GTSNPN and SVGIG (reference sequence).

This clone is a singleton in its sample. Other DNA sequences of this sample code for an identical CDR3. J is TRBJ2-1 and V is TRBV27; no clear D. Trimming pared 2 bases from V and 5 bases from J, leaving 4 bases between. The CDR3 consists of 12 residues. Germline-derived CDR1 and CDR2 are MNHEY and SMNVEV (reference sequence). CDR3 protein: CASSLGHNEQFF. The CDR3 bases are TGTGCCAGCAGTTTAGGGCACAATGAGCAGTTCTTC.

The rearrangement uses TRBV5-1 and TRBJ1-4, with 11 nucleotides matching TRBD1. Germline V gene sequence: CDR1 SGHRS, CDR2 YFSETQ. The CDR3 runs to 20 residues. The V and J ends lost 4 bases and 1 base, in that order; junction bases with no gene match: 15. In nucleotides, the CDR3 is TGCGCCAGCAGCCTATTGCCCCCGGGACAGGGGGTTGGAACTAATGAAAAACTGTTTTTT. Amino acid sequence: CASSLLPPGQGVGTNEKLFF.

The V gene is TRBV2, the J gene TRBJ2-5; D gene unclear. Germline CDR1 reads SNHLY; CDR2 reads FYNNEI. CDR3 size: 14 residues. V was cut by 4 bases and J by 1 base, with 10 bases left in between. CDR3: CASSGPQAQETQYF. CDR3 DNA: TGTGCCAGCAGTGGACCGCAAGCCCAAGAGACCCAGTACTTC.

The genes are TRBV6-1 and TRBJ1-6, with D perhaps TRBD1 (5 bases). V lost 7 bases and J lost 0, with 7 bases in between. This CDR3 has 14 amino acids. Germline loops: CDR1 MNHNS, CDR2 SASEGT. CDR3: CASKGSSYNSPLHF. The CDR3 bases are TGTGCCAGCAAGGGGAGCTCCTATAATTCACCCCTCCACTTT.

This chain joins TRBV19 and TRBJ1-1; D is unclear. Germline V gives CDR1 LNHDA, CDR2 SQIVND (reference sequence). V gave up 6 bases and J gave up 3 bases, with 17 bases separating them. The CDR3 has 15 amino acids. The CDR3: CASSRGGSRDTEAFF. In DNA, the CDR3 is TGTGCCAGTAGCCGAGGAGGGTCGCGGGACACTGAAGCTTTCTTT. Full variable domain (rest looked up from reference TRBV19 and TRBJ1-1): DGGITQSPKYLFRKEGQNVTLSCEQNLNHDAMYWYRQDPGQGLRLIYYSQIVNDFQKGDIAEGYSVSREKKESFPLTVTSAQKNPTAFYLCASSRGGSRDTEAFFGQGTRLTVV.

This sequence joins TRBV4-1 and TRBJ1-2, with D unresolved. Deletions cut 0 bases from V and 8 bases from J, with 13 bases between. The length of the CDR3 is 14 residues. Germline V lookup: CDR1 MGHRA, CDR2 YSYEKL. The CDR3 coding sequence is TGCGCCAGCAGCCAAGAGGAGGGTTGGGTCGGCTACACCTTC. Amino acid sequence: CASSQEEGWVGYTF.

This chain joins TRBV7-9 and TRBJ2-1, with TRBD2 identical over 10 bases. Germline assignment: CDR1 SEHNR and CDR2 FQNEAQ (reference sequence). V lost 5 bases to trimming and J lost 8 bases; unmatched junction nucleotides: 9. This CDR3 has 15 residues. The CDR3 here is CASSPLAGVMYEQFF. The CDR3 DNA sequence: TGTGCCAGCAGCCCGCTAGCGGGAGTCATGTATGAGCAGTTCTTC.